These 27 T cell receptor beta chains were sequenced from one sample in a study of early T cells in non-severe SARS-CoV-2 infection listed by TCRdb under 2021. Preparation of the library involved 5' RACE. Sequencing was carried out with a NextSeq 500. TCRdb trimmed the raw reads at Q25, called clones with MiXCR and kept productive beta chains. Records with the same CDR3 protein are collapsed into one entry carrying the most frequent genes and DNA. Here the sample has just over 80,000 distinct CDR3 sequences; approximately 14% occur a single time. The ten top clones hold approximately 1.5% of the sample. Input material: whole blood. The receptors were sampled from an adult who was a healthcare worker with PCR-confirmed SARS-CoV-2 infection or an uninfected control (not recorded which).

As DNA, the CDR3 is TGTGCCAGCAGCCGATCGGGTGGGTTTCAGTTCTTC. It specifies CASSRSGGFQFF. The chain joins TRBV7-9 to TRBJ2-1; no reliable D call. Trimming took 5 bases from V and 13 from J, leaving 15 bases between them. The CDR3 extends over 12 amino acids. The germline gives CDR1 SEHNR, CDR2 FQNEAQ (reference sequence).

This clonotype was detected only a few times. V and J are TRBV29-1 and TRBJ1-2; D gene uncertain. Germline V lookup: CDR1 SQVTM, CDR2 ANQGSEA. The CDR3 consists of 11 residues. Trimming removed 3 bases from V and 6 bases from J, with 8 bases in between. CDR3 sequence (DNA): TGCAGCGTTGAGTACGGAAATGGCTACACCTTC. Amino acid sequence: CSVEYGNGYTF.

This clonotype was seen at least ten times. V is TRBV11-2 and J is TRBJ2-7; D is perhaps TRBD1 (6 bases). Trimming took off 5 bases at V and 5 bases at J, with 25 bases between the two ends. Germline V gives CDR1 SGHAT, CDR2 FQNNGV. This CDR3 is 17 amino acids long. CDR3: CASSLRQATLMWHEQYF. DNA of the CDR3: TGTGCCAGCAGCCTTCGACAGGCCACCTTGATGTGGCACGAGCAGTACTTC.

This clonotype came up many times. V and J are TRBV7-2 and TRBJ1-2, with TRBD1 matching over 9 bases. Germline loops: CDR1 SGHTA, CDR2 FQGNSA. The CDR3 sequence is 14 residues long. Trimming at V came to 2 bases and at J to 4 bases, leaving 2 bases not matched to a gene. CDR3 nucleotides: TGTGCCAGCAGCTTAACGACAGGGGGCTATGGCTACACCTTC. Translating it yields CASSLTTGGYGYTF.

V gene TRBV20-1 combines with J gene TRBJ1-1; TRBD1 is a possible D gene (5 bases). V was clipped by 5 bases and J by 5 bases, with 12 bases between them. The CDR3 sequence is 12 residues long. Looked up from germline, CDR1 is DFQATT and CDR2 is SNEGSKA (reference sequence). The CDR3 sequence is CSAETRGTEAFF. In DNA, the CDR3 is TGCAGTGCTGAAACAAGGGGTACTGAAGCTTTCTTT.

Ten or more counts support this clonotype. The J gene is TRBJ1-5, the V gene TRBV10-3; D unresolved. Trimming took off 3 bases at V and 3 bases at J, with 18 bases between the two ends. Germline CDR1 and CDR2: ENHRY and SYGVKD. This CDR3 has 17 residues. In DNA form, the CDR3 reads TGTGCCATCAGTGACGGTCTTGGAGGGAATATCAATCAGCCCCAGCATTTT. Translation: CAISDGLGGNINQPQHF.

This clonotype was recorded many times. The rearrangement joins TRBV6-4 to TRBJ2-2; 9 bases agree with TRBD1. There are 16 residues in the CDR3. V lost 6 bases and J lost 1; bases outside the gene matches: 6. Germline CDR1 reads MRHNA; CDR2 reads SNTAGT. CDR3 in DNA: TGTGCCAGCAGACCTGACAGGGGGGTGAACACCGGGGAGCTGTTTTTT. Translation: CASRPDRGVNTGELFF.

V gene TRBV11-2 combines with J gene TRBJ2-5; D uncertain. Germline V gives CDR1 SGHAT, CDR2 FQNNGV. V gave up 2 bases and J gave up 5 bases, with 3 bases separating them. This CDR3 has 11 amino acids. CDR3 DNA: TGTGCCAGCAGCTTAATCGAGACCCAGTACTTC. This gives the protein CASSLIETQYF.

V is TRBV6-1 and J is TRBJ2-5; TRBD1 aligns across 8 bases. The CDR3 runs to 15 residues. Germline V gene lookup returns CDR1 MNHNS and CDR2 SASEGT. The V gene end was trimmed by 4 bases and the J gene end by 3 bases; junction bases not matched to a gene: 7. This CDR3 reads CASSGGTGNEETQYF. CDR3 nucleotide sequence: TGTGCCAGCAGTGGGGGGACAGGAAACGAAGAGACCCAGTACTTC.

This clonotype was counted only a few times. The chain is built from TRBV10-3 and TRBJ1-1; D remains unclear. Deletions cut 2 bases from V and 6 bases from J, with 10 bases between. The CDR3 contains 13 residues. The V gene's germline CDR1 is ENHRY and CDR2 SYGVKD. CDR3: CAISEVGKPEAFF. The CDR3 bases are TGTGCCATCAGTGAGGTTGGGAAACCTGAAGCTTTCTTT.

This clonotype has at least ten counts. This chain's CDR3 is CASSQDPRLYTGELFF. Here the CDR3 DNA reads TGTGCCAGCAGCCAAGATCCCAGGCTTTACACCGGGGAGCTGTTTTTT. The V and J genes are TRBV14 and TRBJ2-2; unclear D gene. Germline values: CDR1 SGHDN, CDR2 FVKESK. There are 16 residues in the CDR3. V was clipped by 0 bases and J by 3 bases, with 11 bases between them.

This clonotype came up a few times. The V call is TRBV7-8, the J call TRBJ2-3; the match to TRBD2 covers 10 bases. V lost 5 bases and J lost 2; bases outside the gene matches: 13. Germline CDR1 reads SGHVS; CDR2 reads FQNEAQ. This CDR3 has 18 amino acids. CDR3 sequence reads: CASSALVLAGVFTDTQYF. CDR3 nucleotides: TGTGCCAGCAGCGCACTAGTGCTAGCGGGAGTATTCACAGATACGCAGTATTTT.

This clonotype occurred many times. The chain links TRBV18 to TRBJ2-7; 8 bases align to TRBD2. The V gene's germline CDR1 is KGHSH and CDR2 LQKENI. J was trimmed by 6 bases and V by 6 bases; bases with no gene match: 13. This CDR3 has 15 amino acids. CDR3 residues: CASSAHGGGMLEQYF. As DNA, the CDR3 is TGTGCCAGCTCTGCCCACGGGGGGGGAATGCTCGAGCAGTACTTC.

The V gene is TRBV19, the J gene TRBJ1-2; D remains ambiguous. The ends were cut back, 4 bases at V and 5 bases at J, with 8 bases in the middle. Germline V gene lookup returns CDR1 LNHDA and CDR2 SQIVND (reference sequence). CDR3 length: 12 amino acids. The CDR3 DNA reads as TGTGCCAGTAGTACCCGACAATATGGCTACACCTTC. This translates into CASSTRQYGYTF.

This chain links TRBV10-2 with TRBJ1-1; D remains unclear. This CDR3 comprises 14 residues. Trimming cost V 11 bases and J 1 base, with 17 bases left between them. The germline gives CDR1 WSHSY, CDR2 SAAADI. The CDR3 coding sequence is TGCGCCTGCAAACCGGGCCGCGGGAACACTGAAGCTTTCTTT. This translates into CACKPGRGNTEAFF.

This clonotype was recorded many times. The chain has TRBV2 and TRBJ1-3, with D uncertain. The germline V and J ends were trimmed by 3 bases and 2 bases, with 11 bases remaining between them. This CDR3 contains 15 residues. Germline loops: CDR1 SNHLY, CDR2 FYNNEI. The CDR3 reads CASSDWETAGNTIYF. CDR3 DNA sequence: TGTGCCAGCAGTGATTGGGAGACGGCTGGAAACACCATATATTTT.

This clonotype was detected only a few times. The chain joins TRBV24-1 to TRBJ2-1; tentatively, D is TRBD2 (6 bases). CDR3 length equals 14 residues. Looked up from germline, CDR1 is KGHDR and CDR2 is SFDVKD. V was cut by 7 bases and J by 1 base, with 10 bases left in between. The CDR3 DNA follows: TGTGCCACCAGCCTTAGCGGATCCTACAATGAGCAGTTCTTC. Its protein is CATSLSGSYNEQFF.

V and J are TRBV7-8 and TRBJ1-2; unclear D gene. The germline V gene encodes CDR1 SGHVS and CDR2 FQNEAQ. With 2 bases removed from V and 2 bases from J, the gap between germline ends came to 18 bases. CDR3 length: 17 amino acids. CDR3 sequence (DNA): TGTGCCAGCAGCTTACTTATGTCGGGAGCGGGAAACTATGGCTACACCTTC. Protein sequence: CASSLLMSGAGNYGYTF. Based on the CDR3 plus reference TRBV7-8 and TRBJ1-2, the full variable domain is GAGVSQSPRYKVAKRGQDVALRCDPISGHVSLFWYQQALGQGPEFLTYFQNEAQLDKSGLPSDRFFAERPEGSVSTLKIQRTQQEDSAVYLCASSLLMSGAGNYGYTFGSGTRLTVV.

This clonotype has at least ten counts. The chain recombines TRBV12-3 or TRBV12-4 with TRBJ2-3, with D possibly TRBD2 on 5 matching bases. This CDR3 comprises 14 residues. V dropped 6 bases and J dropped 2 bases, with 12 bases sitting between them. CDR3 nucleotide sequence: TGTGCCAGCAGGGCCCGGGGATTCACAGATACGCAGTATTTT. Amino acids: CASRARGFTDTQYF.

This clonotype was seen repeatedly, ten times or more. In DNA, the CDR3 is TGTGCCAGCAGCGCGGCCGGGACTAGCGGGGACCATGAGCAGTTCTTC. This translates into CASSAAGTSGDHEQFF. The gene calls are TRBV7-8 and TRBJ2-1; TRBD2 matches at 13 bases. V gave up 5 bases and J gave up 8 bases; unmatched junction bases: 9. CDR3 length: 16 amino acids. Germline loops: CDR1 SGHVS, CDR2 FQNEAQ.

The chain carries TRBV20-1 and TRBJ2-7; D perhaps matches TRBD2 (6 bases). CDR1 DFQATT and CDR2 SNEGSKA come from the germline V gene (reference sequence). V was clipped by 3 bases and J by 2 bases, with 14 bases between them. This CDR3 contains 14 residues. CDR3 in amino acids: CSASGGSGPYEQYF. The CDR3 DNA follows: TGCAGTGCTAGTGGGGGGAGCGGACCCTACGAGCAGTACTTC.

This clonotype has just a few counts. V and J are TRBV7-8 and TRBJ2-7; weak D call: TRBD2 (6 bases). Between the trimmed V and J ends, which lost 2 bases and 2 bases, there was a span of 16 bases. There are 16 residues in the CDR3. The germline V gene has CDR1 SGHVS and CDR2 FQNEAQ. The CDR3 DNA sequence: TGTGCCAGCAGCTTAAGTGGGGACTCGAGTACCTACGAGCAGTACTTC. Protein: CASSLSGDSSTYEQYF.

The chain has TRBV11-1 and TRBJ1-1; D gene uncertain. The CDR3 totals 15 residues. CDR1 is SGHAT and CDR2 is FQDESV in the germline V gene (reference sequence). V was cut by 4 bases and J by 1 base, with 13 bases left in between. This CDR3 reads CASSYGLVSNTEAFF. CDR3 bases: TGTGCCAGCAGCTACGGGTTGGTATCGAACACTGAAGCTTTCTTT.

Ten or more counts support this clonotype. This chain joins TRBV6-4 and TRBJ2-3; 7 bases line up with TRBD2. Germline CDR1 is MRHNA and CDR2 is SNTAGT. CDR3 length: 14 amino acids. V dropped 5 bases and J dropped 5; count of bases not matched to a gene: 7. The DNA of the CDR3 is TGTGCCAGCAGTAAGCGGGGTGACGGAGATACGCAGTATTTT. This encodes CASSKRGDGDTQYF.

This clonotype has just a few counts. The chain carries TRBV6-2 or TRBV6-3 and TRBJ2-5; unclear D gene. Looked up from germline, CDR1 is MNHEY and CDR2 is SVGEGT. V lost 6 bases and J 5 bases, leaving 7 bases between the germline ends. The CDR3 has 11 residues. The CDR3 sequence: CASRMDETQYF. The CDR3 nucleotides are TGTGCCAGCAGGATGGATGAGACCCAGTACTTC.

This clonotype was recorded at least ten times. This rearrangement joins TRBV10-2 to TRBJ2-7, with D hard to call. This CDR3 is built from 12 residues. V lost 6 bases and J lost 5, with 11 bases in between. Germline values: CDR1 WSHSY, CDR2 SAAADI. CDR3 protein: CASRTPRNEQYF. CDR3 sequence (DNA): TGCGCCAGCAGGACTCCGAGGAACGAGCAGTACTTC.

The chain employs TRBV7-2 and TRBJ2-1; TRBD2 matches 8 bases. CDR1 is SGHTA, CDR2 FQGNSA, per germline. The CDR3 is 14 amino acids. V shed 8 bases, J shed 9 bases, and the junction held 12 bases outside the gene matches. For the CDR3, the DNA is TGTGCCAGCCGCATTCCCGGACTAGCTACTGAGCAGTTCTTC. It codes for CASRIPGLATEQFF.